This T cell receptor (beta chain) was documented in a study of T cell repertoires in cytomegalovirus infection. Study-wide background: The study used recently identified HLA-C-restricted and well-studied HLA-B-restricted CMV epitopes. Public TCR beta signatures were indicative of both CMV infection and a matching HLA type.

Germline V CDR1 and CDR2: SEHNR, FQNEAQ (reference sequence). This CDR3 is 17 amino acids long. V gave up 4 bases and J gave up 1 base; unmatched junction bases: 3. This clonotype was seen only a few times. Its target is not known. TCRdb used MiXCR to reprocess the reads, holding one entry per CDR3 protein. The sample shows about 900,000 distinct CDR3 sequences, approximately 33% of them seen only once. Findings of the study overall: Across the ex vivo response, the dominant clonotypes were HLA-C-restricted CMV-specific TCR beta clonotypes.

This chain connects TRBV7-9 to TRBJ2-2; TRBD2 matches 13 bases. Material: cultured CD8+ T cells from PBMCs, obtained from culture after CMV antigen stimulation. This TCR was sampled from a human donor in good health (CMV status not recorded). Some clones in this sample may be carry-over from other donors' samples. CDR3 loop: CASSSGTSGVNTGELFF. As DNA, the CDR3 is TGTGCCAGCAGCTCGGGGACTAGCGGGGTGAACACCGGGGAGCTGTTTTTT. Together with reference TRBV7-9 and TRBJ2-2, the CDR3 gives the full variable domain: DTGVSQNPRHKITKRGQNVTFRCDPISEHNRLYWYRQTLGQGPEFLTYFQNEAQLEKSRLLSDRFSAERPKGSFSTLEIQRTEQGDSAMYLCASSSGTSGVNTGELFFGEGSRLTVL.